The rows below give T cell receptor beta chains drawn from one sample of a study of beta chain features in type 1 diabetes. The assay was immunoSEQ multiplex PCR, and TCRdb's table has in-frame clones only and misses some. The sample lists around 250,000 clones; over 11% were seen once. The material sequenced was naive CD4+ T cells from blood. The receptor source for this set is a man aged 30 to 39 with type 1 diabetes. The CDR3 runs from the conserved cysteine through the conserved F or W. Fields, in order: clone size, V gene, D gene, J gene, CDR3 DNA, CDR3 protein. A D gene is named only where the DNA matches it firmly. Size values are once, few and many counts, or a class for expanded clones, and some rows have none.

abundance: -
v_gene: TRBV27
d_gene: TRBD1
j_gene: TRBJ1-2
CDR3nt: TGTGCCAGCAGTCGAACCCGGACAGGGGCTTCATCAGAGGGCTACACCTTC
CDR3aa: CASSRTRTGASSEGYTF

abundance: -
v_gene: TRBV5-1
d_gene: -
j_gene: TRBJ2-1
CDR3nt: TGCGCCAGCAGCTTGGAGGGACAAGGTCTCAATGAGCAGTTCTTC
CDR3aa: CASSLEGQGLNEQFF

abundance: -
v_gene: TRBV5-1
d_gene: -
j_gene: TRBJ2-2
CDR3nt: TGCGCCAGCAGCTTGGTCCCCGGGAGCGGGGAGCTGTTTTTT
CDR3aa: CASSLVPGSGELFF

abundance: -
v_gene: TRBV28
d_gene: TRBD1
j_gene: TRBJ1-2
CDR3nt: TGTGCCAGCAGTTTGAGGACAGGGGGAGGATATGGCTACACCTTC
CDR3aa: CASSLRTGGGYGYTF

abundance: few
v_gene: TRBV4-1
d_gene: TRBD1
j_gene: TRBJ1-5
CDR3nt: TGCGCCAGCAGCCCGATCTACAGGGGCACTAGCAATCAGCCCCAGCATTTT
CDR3aa: CASSPIYRGTSNQPQHF

abundance: few
v_gene: TRBV7-8
d_gene: TRBD2
j_gene: TRBJ2-2
CDR3nt: TGTGCCAGCAGCTTCGGAGCGGGAGGCCGGTTTGGCGGGGAGCTGTTTTTT
CDR3aa: CASSFGAGGRFGGELFF

abundance: -
v_gene: TRBV9
d_gene: -
j_gene: TRBJ1-1
CDR3nt: TGTGCCAGCAGCCCTCAAAGCCGATATGAGGCTGAAGCTTTCTTT
CDR3aa: CASSPQSRYEAEAFF

abundance: -
v_gene: TRBV27
d_gene: -
j_gene: TRBJ1-5
CDR3nt: TGTGCCAGCAGTTTAAAACAGGGCGGACAGCCCCAGCATTTT
CDR3aa: CASSLKQGGQPQHF

abundance: few
v_gene: TRBV25-1
d_gene: TRBD1
j_gene: TRBJ2-7
CDR3nt: TGTGCCAGCAGAGGGACAGGGGGTTCGTACGAGCAGTACTTC
CDR3aa: CASRGTGGSYEQYF

abundance: -
v_gene: TRBV9
d_gene: -
j_gene: TRBJ2-3
CDR3nt: TGTGCCAGCAGCGTCGGTATGGGCACAGATACGCAGTATTTT
CDR3aa: CASSVGMGTDTQYF

abundance: -
v_gene: TRBV9
d_gene: TRBD2
j_gene: TRBJ2-5
CDR3nt: TGTGCCAGCAGCCCCCGGAGGAGCGGGAGCCCGGAGACCCAGTACTTC
CDR3aa: CASSPRRSGSPETQYF

abundance: -
v_gene: TRBV6-5
d_gene: -
j_gene: TRBJ2-7
CDR3nt: TGTGCCAGCAGTAGAGACATATTCACCTACGAGCAGTACTTC
CDR3aa: CASSRDIFTYEQYF

abundance: -
v_gene: TRBV28
d_gene: TRBD2
j_gene: TRBJ2-1
CDR3nt: TGTGCCAGCCTCCTTCGGGCGGGAGGTTACAATGAGCAGTTCTTC
CDR3aa: CASLLRAGGYNEQFF

abundance: few
v_gene: TRBV19
d_gene: TRBD2
j_gene: TRBJ2-1
CDR3nt: TGTGCCAGTAGAATAGCGGGAGCTGTCAATGAGCAGTTCTTC
CDR3aa: CASRIAGAVNEQFF

abundance: few
v_gene: TRBV7-3
d_gene: TRBD1
j_gene: TRBJ1-2
CDR3nt: TGTGCCAGCAGCAAGTTCTGGACAGGGGACTATGGCTACACCTTC
CDR3aa: CASSKFWTGDYGYTF

abundance: -
v_gene: TRBV19
d_gene: -
j_gene: TRBJ1-1
CDR3nt: TGTGCCAGTAGTATAGACAAGAACACTGAAGCTTTCTTT
CDR3aa: CASSIDKNTEAFF

abundance: few
v_gene: TRBV19
d_gene: TRBD2
j_gene: TRBJ2-5
CDR3nt: TGTGCCAGTAGTTTCGGACTAGCGGGAGGAGGGACCCAGTACTTC
CDR3aa: CASSFGLAGGGTQYF

abundance: few
v_gene: TRBV6-6
d_gene: TRBD2
j_gene: TRBJ2-1
CDR3nt: TGTGCCAGCAGTTACTTACTAGCGGGAGCCTACAATGAGCAGTTCTTC
CDR3aa: CASSYLLAGAYNEQFF

abundance: few
v_gene: TRBV4-3
d_gene: -
j_gene: TRBJ2-6
CDR3nt: TGCGCCAGCAGCCAAGAGGTTCCGGGACAACGTTTCTCTGGGGCCAACGTCCTGACTTTC
CDR3aa: CASSQEVPGQRFSGANVLTF

abundance: -
v_gene: TRBV7-8
d_gene: TRBD2
j_gene: TRBJ2-2
CDR3nt: TGTGCCAGCAGCTTACTAGCGGGAGGTACAAACACCGGGGAGCTGTTTTTT
CDR3aa: CASSLLAGGTNTGELFF